This T cell receptor (beta chain) was recorded in a study of T-cell reconstitution after alpha-beta-depleted transplantation in children. Study-wide findings and caveats: Several hundred expanded graft clones reportedly gave rise to the alpha-beta T cells present about two months after transplant.

It was with unique molecular identifiers that the TCRbeta library was prepared. TCRdb itself ran the PCR reads through MiXCR, one entry per CDR3 protein. Here the sample spans some 440,000 distinct CDR3 sequences, roughly 15% being singletons. This clonotype was counted between two and nine times. The target antigen is unknown. Germline V CDR1 and CDR2: SGHRS, YFSETQ. Trimming cost V 4 bases and J 5 bases; bases outside gene matches: 10. The CDR3 runs to 18 residues. The source is a boy under two years old who had a stem cell transplant for Wiskott-Aldrich syndrome, so the T cells may come from the graft donor. The chain links TRBV5-1 to TRBJ2-1; 15 bases align to TRBD2. Here the sequenced sample was PBMCs, mostly from graft donor cells, taken 360 days after TCRalphabeta/CD19-depleted stem cell transplant. The CDR3 region has the DNA TGCGCCAGCAGCCCTTTTGGACTAGCGGGAGGGGTAAACAATGAGCAGTTCTTC. Encoded protein: CASSPFGLAGGVNNEQFF.